The clone carrying this T cell receptor beta chain occurred a few times. The target antigen is unknown. TCRdb's copy holds only in-frame clones and misses some; the assay was immunoSEQ multiplex PCR. Of 550,000 to 750,000 clones listed, about 90% are singletons. Trimming removed 1 base from V and 7 bases from J, with 8 bases in between. The germline gives CDR1 LGHNA, CDR2 YSLEER. The CDR3 sequence is 13 residues long. Selected positively for CCR7 and CD45RO-negative, naive CD8 cells excluded terminally differentiated effector memory CD45RA+ cells. The data were taken from a study of shared clonotypes between healthy human individuals. General study findings and limits: The study generally estimated greater richness for naive than memory subsets. Tissue TCR repertoires likely differ from these blood-only repertoires. Naive CD4 clonotype sharing across several donors was approximately 5%.

The TCR comes from a man younger than 45 in good health. The chain couples TRBV4-3 to TRBJ2-4, with unresolved D. The sample comprised naive CD8+ T cells sorted from blood. CDR3: CASSQGRVNIQYF. In DNA, the CDR3 is TGCGCCAGCAGCCAAGGGCGCGTGAACATTCAGTACTTC.